Below are 31 T cell receptor beta chains sequenced from a single sample in a study of cytomegalovirus exposure and HLA in healthy donors. Produced via immunoSEQ multiplex PCR; TCRdb's table is partial and in-frame only. The sample gives about 66,000 clones, 95% to 97% of which show up once; 1.5% to 2% is in the top ten. The sequenced sample was PBMCs. These receptors originate from a woman aged 18-29 years in good health and CMV-seropositive.

V usage is TRBV7-8 and J usage is TRBJ2-1, with 7 bases aligning to TRBD1. V was pared by 3 bases and J by 1 base, with 9 bases of the junction left unmatched. The CDR3 spans 17 residues. Germline CDR1 SGHVS, CDR2 FQNEAQ. This chain's CDR3 is CASSLTGPRLSYNEQFF. The CDR3 DNA reads as TGTGCCAGCAGCTTGACAGGGCCGCGATTATCCTACAATGAGCAGTTCTTC.

V is TRBV19 and J is TRBJ1-5; 9 nucleotides agree with TRBD1. The CDR3 totals 15 residues. Germline assignment: CDR1 LNHDA and CDR2 SQIVND (reference sequence). V dropped 7 bases and J dropped 3; count of bases not matched to a gene: 7. CDR3 nucleotides: TGTGCCAGTAAACAGGGGGCAGGAGACAATCAGCCCCAGCATTTT. It codes for CASKQGAGDNQPQHF.

This chain connects TRBV4-1 to TRBJ2-7, with a weak D call TRBD1 (5 bases). Trimming stripped 2 bases from V and 6 bases from J, with 14 bases between. CDR3 length equals 14 residues. Looked up from germline, CDR1 is MGHRA and CDR2 is YSYEKL. The CDR3 loop is CASSQPNKGSEQYF. CDR3 in DNA: TGCGCCAGCAGCCAACCGAACAAGGGGTCCGAGCAGTACTTC.

The V and J genes are TRBV14 and TRBJ1-3; no clear D gene. V lost 1 base to trimming and J lost 2 bases, with 3 bases between them. This CDR3 has 13 residues. CDR1 SGHDN and CDR2 FVKESK come from the germline V gene. The CDR3: CASSQVAGNTIYF. The CDR3 nucleotides read TGTGCCAGCAGCCAAGTAGCTGGAAACACCATATATTTT.

V gene TRBV25-1 combines with J gene TRBJ2-7; 11 bases align to TRBD1. The CDR3 has 14 amino acids. Losses at the gene ends were 4 bases for V and 2 bases for J; bases not matched to a gene: 1. Germline CDR1 reads MGHDK; CDR2 reads SYGVNS. CDR3 amino acids: CASSVGQGAYEQYF. The CDR3 DNA follows: TGTGCCAGCAGTGTGGGACAGGGGGCCTACGAGCAGTACTTC.

CDR3: CASKMNPTSGMGAYNEQFF. CDR3 in DNA: TGTGCCAGTAAGATGAACCCGACTAGCGGGATGGGCGCCTACAATGAGCAGTTCTTC. The V call is TRBV19, the J call TRBJ2-1; 11 nucleotides line up with TRBD2. V shed 7 bases and J 2 bases; nucleotides not matched to a gene: 16. Germline V lookup: CDR1 LNHDA, CDR2 SQIVND (reference sequence). The CDR3 consists of 19 residues.

This clone was observed once. V gene TRBV7-8 combines with J gene TRBJ2-7; 12 bases fit TRBD2. This CDR3 has 13 residues. The V gene's germline CDR1 is SGHVS and CDR2 FQNEAQ. V dropped 7 bases and J dropped 5; count of bases not matched to a gene: 3. CDR3 region: CASTTSGSNEQYF. DNA for the CDR3: TGTGCCAGCACGACTAGCGGGAGCAACGAGCAGTACTTC.

Here the CDR3 reads CASRWGQGSMNEQFF. Written as DNA, the CDR3 is TGCGCCAGCAGGTGGGGACAGGGTTCAATGAATGAGCAGTTCTTC. This chain connects TRBV5-1 to TRBJ2-1, with 9 nucleotides matching TRBD1. Germline CDR1 is SGHRS and CDR2 is YFSETQ. Unmatched junction bases numbered 10, after V lost 5 bases and J lost 7 bases. The CDR3 is made up of 15 amino acids.

The chain employs TRBV29-1 and TRBJ1-1; 8 bases line up with TRBD1. The CDR3 loop spans 12 amino acids. With V trimmed by 8 bases and J by 1 base, 3 bases remained unmatched. Germline V gene lookup returns CDR1 SQVTM and CDR2 ANQGSEA. The chain's CDR3 is CSFRGQNTEAFF. For the CDR3, the DNA is TGCAGCTTCAGGGGGCAGAACACTGAAGCTTTCTTT.

This chain joins TRBV28 and TRBJ2-2; 13 bases line up with TRBD2. This CDR3 region has 16 residues. With 6 bases clipped from V and 1 base from J, the junction kept 2 bases outside the gene matches. Germline values: CDR1 MDHEN, CDR2 SYDVKM. The CDR3 sequence: CASRTSGRLNTGELFF. CDR3 coding DNA: TGTGCCAGCAGGACTAGCGGGAGGTTGAACACCGGGGAGCTGTTTTTT.

This clone was observed a single time. This sequence joins TRBV25-1 and TRBJ2-1; 8 nucleotides line up with TRBD1. The trim removed 4 bases at V and 6 bases at J, leaving 8 bases unmatched. Germline CDR1 and CDR2: MGHDK and SYGVNS. The CDR3 consists of 15 residues. CDR3 nucleotides: TGTGCCAGCAGTGGACAGGGGTTGTTGGGCAATGAGCAGTTCTTC. It yields the protein CASSGQGLLGNEQFF.

This chain links TRBV9 with TRBJ2-1; 7 positions match TRBD1. Germline CDR1 SGDLS, CDR2 YYNGEE. With 7 bases clipped from V and 9 bases from J, the junction kept 13 bases outside the gene matches. The CDR3 consists of 14 residues. CDR3 in amino acids: CASAARGTEIEQFF. The CDR3 DNA follows: TGTGCCAGCGCCGCTAGAGGGACAGAAATTGAGCAGTTCTTC.

The chain recombines TRBV2 with TRBJ2-7, with 10 bases aligning to TRBD1. The CDR3 extends over 14 amino acids. Looked up from germline, CDR1 is SNHLY and CDR2 is FYNNEI. V gave up 6 bases and J gave up 0 bases; unmatched junction bases: 2. The CDR3 DNA follows: TGTGCCAGCAGCCGGGACAGGGGCTCCTACGAGCAGTACTTC. It yields the protein CASSRDRGSYEQYF.

This clone was seen more than once but under ten times. The J gene is TRBJ1-5, the V gene TRBV2, with 10 bases lining up with TRBD1. From germline, CDR1 is SNHLY and CDR2 FYNNEI. The CDR3 is 14 residues long. Germline trimming cut 4 bases from V and 7 bases from J; bases unmatched to any gene: 4. CDR3 DNA: TGTGCCAGCAGTGGAGGGACAGGGGAGCAGCCCCAGCATTTT. Amino acids: CASSGGTGEQPQHF.

This clone was detected a few times. This rearrangement joins TRBV6-6 to TRBJ2-7, with TRBD2 matching over 12 bases. CDR1 and CDR2 (germline): MNHNY, SVGAGI (reference sequence). CDR3 length: 14 residues. Losses at the gene ends were 8 bases for V and 2 bases for J; bases not matched to a gene: 4. CDR3 loop: CASLWTSGTYEQYF. The DNA of the CDR3 is TGTGCCAGCCTCTGGACTAGCGGGACCTACGAGCAGTACTTC.

The gene calls are TRBV2 and TRBJ1-1, with 8 bases fitting TRBD1. There are 12 residues in the CDR3. V trimming: 2 bases; J trimming: 10 bases; junction bases outside the gene matches: 3. Germline V CDR1 and CDR2: SNHLY, FYNNEI. The CDR3 here is CASSENRGGAFF. Here the CDR3 DNA reads TGTGCCAGCAGTGAAAACAGGGGGGGAGCTTTCTTT.

The CDR3 DNA reads TGTGCCAGCTCACCTTCTAGACTAGCGGGAGGGCCCGCAGATACGCAGTATTTT. This codes for CASSPSRLAGGPADTQYF. The chain joins TRBV18 to TRBJ2-3; 14 bases fit TRBD2. CDR1 KGHSH and CDR2 LQKENI come from the germline V gene. The J segment lost 4 bases and the V segment lost 3 bases, leaving 9 bases of the junction unmatched. This CDR3 contains 18 residues.

The chain carries TRBV11-3 and TRBJ2-1; TRBD2 matches at 10 bases. Germline CDR1 is SGHNT and CDR2 is YENEEA. This CDR3 spans 17 amino acids. Trimming removed 5 bases from V and 1 base from J; junction bases left unmatched: 8. CDR3 bases: TGTGCCAGCAGCCGCCGGACTAGCGGAACTTCCTACAATGAGCAGTTCTTC. This translates into CASSRRTSGTSYNEQFF. The complete variable domain, with remaining parts taken from reference TRBV11-3 and TRBJ2-1, reads EAGVVQSPRYKIIEKKQPVAFWCNPISGHNTLYWYLQNLGQGPELLIRYENEEAVDDSQLPKDRFSAERLKGVDSTLKIQPAELGDSAVYLCASSRRTSGTSYNEQFFGPGTRLTVL.

This sequence joins TRBV6-1 and TRBJ2-3; no clear D gene. V lost 5 bases, J lost 2 bases, and 5 bases lay in between. The germline gives CDR1 MNHNS, CDR2 SASEGT. This CDR3 contains 12 residues. The CDR3 coding sequence is TGTGCCAGCAGTTTCTCCACAGATACGCAGTATTTT. This encodes CASSFSTDTQYF.

J is TRBJ2-5 and V is TRBV28, with 11 bases identical to TRBD1. V dropped 4 bases and J dropped 5; count of bases not matched to a gene: 6. The CDR3 totals 15 residues. The V gene's germline CDR1 is MDHEN and CDR2 SYDVKM. CDR3 loop: CASSYYRDRGETQYF. In DNA, the CDR3 is TGTGCCAGCAGTTACTATCGGGACAGGGGGGAGACCCAGTACTTC.

The chain joins TRBV5-1 to TRBJ2-7, with 8 bases matching TRBD1. The germline gives CDR1 SGHRS, CDR2 YFSETQ. The CDR3 loop spans 14 amino acids. Trimming at V came to 4 bases and at J to 6 bases, leaving 9 bases not matched to a gene. The CDR3 nucleotides are TGCGCCAGCAGCACCCGGACAGGGAGAGGCGAGCAGTACTTC. Encoded protein: CASSTRTGRGEQYF. Variable domain in full (rest from reference TRBV5-1 and TRBJ2-7): KAGVTQTPRYLIKTRGQQVTLSCSPISGHRSVSWYQQTPGQGLQFLFEYFSETQRNKGNFPGRFSGRQFSNSRSEMNVSTLELGDSALYLCASSTRTGRGEQYFGPGTRLTVT.

V usage is TRBV6-1 and J usage is TRBJ2-1, with TRBD2 identical over 12 bases. Trimming cost V 2 bases and J 10 bases; bases outside gene matches: 0. This CDR3 has 13 residues. In germline, CDR1 is MNHNS, CDR2 SASEGT. The CDR3 bases are TGTGCCAGCAGTGAAACTAGCGGGAGGGAGCAGTTCTTC. Translation gives CASSETSGREQFF.

This clone is a singleton in its sample. The CDR3 here is CASSYSEGAAYEQYF. The CDR3 DNA sequence: TGTGCCAGCAGTTACTCAGAGGGGGCGGCCTACGAGCAGTACTTC. The chain has TRBV6-6 and TRBJ2-7; TRBD1 matches 7 bases. The germline V gene has CDR1 MNHNY and CDR2 SVGAGI (reference sequence). V lost 0 bases to trimming and J lost 2 bases; unmatched junction nucleotides: 4. CDR3 length equals 15 residues.

The rearrangement links TRBV18 to TRBJ2-1; D perhaps matches TRBD2 (5 bases). CDR1 is KGHSH and CDR2 is LQKENI in the germline V gene. The germline V and J ends were trimmed by 2 bases and 3 bases, with 5 bases remaining between them. This CDR3 contains 13 residues. DNA of the CDR3: TGTGCCAGCTCACCAGGGAGCTACAATGAGCAGTTCTTC. The encoded protein is CASSPGSYNEQFF.

The rearrangement links TRBV6-5 to TRBJ2-5; 8 bases line up with TRBD1. This CDR3 region has 15 residues. V lost 6 bases to trimming and J lost 7 bases; unmatched junction nucleotides: 13. Germline CDR1 is MNHEY and CDR2 is SVGAGI. This CDR3 is CASSRTHRGSGTQYF. The CDR3, as DNA: TGTGCCAGCAGCCGTACCCACAGGGGGTCGGGGACCCAGTACTTC.

This clone was seen once. This chain uses TRBV27 with TRBJ2-7; TRBD1 agrees at 9 bases. The CDR3 length is 14 residues. Trimming cost V 2 bases and J 6 bases; bases outside gene matches: 5. Germline lookup yields CDR1 MNHEY and CDR2 SMNVEV (reference sequence). As DNA, the CDR3 is TGTGCCAGCAGTTTAGGGACAGGGTTCGGCGAGCAGTACTTC. This translates into CASSLGTGFGEQYF.

V usage is TRBV28 and J usage is TRBJ1-5, with 7 bases aligning to TRBD1. V dropped 5 bases and J dropped 0; count of bases not matched to a gene: 10. This CDR3 region has 17 residues. Germline lookup yields CDR1 MDHEN and CDR2 SYDVKM. The CDR3 nucleotides read TGTGCCAGCAGTCCCACCAGGGGGGTCCATAGCAATCAGCCCCAGCATTTT. The encoded protein is CASSPTRGVHSNQPQHF. The full variable domain, its missing parts supplied by reference TRBV28 and TRBJ1-5, is DVKVTQSSRYLVKRTGEKVFLECVQDMDHENMFWYRQDPGLGLRLIYFSYDVKMKEKGDIPEGYSVSREKKERFSLILESASTNQTSMYLCASSPTRGVHSNQPQHFGDGTRLSIL.

The chain has TRBV18 and TRBJ2-6; D is unresolved. This CDR3 region has 15 residues. The germline V gene encodes CDR1 KGHSH and CDR2 LQKENI. The ends were cut back, 1 base at V and 0 bases at J, with 4 bases in the middle. CDR3 in DNA: TGTGCCAGCTCACCACGAGACTCTGGGGCCAACGTCCTGACTTTC. Its protein product is CASSPRDSGANVLTF.

The chain recombines TRBV29-1 with TRBJ2-3, with 10 bases aligning to TRBD1. J was trimmed by 3 bases and V by 5 bases; bases with no gene match: 14. CDR1 is SQVTM and CDR2 is ANQGSEA in the germline V gene. The CDR3 totals 17 residues. The CDR3 DNA reads TGCAGCGTTCTTAATCAACCCCGGGACAGGGGAACAGATACGCAGTATTTT. Protein: CSVLNQPRDRGTDTQYF.

The rearrangement links TRBV28 to TRBJ2-3, with a possible D match to TRBD1 (6 bases). This CDR3 is 16 amino acids long. In germline, CDR1 is MDHEN, CDR2 SYDVKM. Trimming left V 5 bases short and J 2 bases short, with 17 bases between. This chain's CDR3 is CASSIGTGISTDTQYF. The CDR3 coding sequence is TGTGCCAGCAGTATCGGTACAGGGATTTCCACAGATACGCAGTATTTT.

This chain connects TRBV18 to TRBJ1-4; D is ambiguous. CDR3 size: 16 residues. The V and J ends lost 5 bases and 0 bases respectively, with 13 bases between them. Germline CDR1 is KGHSH and CDR2 is LQKENI. CDR3 DNA: TGTGCCAGCTCATCCTTACGCGGGGCAACTAATGAAAAACTGTTTTTT. Residues: CASSSLRGATNEKLFF.